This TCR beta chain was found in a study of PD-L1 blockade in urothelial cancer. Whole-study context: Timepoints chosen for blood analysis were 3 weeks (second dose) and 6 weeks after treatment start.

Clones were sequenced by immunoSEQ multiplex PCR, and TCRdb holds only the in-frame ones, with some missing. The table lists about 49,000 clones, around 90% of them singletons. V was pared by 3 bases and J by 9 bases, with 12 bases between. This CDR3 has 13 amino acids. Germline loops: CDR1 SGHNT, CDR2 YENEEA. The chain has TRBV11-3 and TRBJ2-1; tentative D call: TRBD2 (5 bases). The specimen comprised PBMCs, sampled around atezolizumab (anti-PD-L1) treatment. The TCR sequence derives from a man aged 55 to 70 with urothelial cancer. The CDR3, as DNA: TGTGCCAGCAGCTTGGCGAGGGATCGTGAGCAGTTCTTC. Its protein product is CASSLARDREQFF.